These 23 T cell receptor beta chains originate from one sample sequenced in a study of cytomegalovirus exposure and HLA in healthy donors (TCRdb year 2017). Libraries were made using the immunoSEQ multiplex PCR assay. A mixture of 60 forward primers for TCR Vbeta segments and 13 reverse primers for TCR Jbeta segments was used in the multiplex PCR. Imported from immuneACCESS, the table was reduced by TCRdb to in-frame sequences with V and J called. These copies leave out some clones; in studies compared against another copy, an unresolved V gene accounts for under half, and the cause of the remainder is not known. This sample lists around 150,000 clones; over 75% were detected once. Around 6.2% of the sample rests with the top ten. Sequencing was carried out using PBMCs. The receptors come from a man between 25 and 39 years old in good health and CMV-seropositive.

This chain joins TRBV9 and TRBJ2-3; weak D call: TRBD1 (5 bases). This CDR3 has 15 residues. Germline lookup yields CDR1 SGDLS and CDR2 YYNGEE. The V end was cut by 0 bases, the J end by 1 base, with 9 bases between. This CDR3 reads CASSVAKGGTDTQYF. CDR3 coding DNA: TGTGCCAGCAGCGTAGCAAAAGGGGGCACAGATACGCAGTATTTT.

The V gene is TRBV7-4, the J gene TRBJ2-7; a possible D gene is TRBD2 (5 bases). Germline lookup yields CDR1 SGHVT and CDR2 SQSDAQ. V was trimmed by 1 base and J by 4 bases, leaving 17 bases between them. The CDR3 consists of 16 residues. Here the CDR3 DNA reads TGTGCCAGCAGCTTAGGGGGTGGGCCTCGAGGGTACGAGCAGTACTTC. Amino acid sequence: CASSLGGGPRGYEQYF.

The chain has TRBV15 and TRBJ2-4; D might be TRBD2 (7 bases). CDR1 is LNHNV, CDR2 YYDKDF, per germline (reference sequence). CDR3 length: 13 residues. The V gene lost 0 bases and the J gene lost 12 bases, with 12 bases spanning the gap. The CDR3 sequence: CATSREPGGSQYF. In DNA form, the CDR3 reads TGTGCCACCAGCAGAGAGCCGGGGGGCAGTCAGTACTTC.

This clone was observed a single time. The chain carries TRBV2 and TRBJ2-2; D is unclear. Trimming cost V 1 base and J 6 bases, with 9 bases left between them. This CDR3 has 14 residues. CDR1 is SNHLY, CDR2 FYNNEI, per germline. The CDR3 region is CASSEERAPGELFF. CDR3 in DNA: TGTGCCAGCAGTGAAGAAAGAGCCCCCGGGGAGCTGTTTTTT.

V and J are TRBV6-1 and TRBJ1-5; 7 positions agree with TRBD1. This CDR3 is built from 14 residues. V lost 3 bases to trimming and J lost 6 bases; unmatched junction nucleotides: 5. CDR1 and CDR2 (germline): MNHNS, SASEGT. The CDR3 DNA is TGTGCCAGCAGTGATTTCTCAGGGGGTCAGCCCCAGCATTTT. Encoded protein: CASSDFSGGQPQHF.

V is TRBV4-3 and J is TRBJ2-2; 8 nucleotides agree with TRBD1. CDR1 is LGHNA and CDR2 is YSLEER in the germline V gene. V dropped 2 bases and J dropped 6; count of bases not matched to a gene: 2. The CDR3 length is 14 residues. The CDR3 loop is CASSQQGASGELFF. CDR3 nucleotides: TGCGCCAGCAGCCAACAGGGGGCGTCCGGGGAGCTGTTTTTT.

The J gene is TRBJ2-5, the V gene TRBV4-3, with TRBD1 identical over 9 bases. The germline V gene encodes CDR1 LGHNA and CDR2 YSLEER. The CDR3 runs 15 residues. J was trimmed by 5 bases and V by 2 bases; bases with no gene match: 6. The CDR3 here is CASSQSGQGGETQYF. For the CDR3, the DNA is TGCGCCAGCAGCCAATCGGGACAGGGAGGCGAGACCCAGTACTTC.

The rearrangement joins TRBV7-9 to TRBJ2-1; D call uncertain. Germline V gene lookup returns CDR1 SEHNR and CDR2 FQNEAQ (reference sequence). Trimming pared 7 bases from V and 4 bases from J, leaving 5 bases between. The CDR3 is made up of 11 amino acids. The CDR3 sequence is CASTTYNEQFF. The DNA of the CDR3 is TGTGCCAGCACCACATACAATGAGCAGTTCTTC.

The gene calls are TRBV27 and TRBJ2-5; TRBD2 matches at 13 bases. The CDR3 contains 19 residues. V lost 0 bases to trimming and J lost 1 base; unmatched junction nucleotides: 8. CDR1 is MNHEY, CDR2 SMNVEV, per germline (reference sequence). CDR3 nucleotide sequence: TGTGCCAGCAGTTTATCGCCTATCGGACTAGCGGGGGTCCAAGAGACCCAGTACTTC. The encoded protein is CASSLSPIGLAGVQETQYF.

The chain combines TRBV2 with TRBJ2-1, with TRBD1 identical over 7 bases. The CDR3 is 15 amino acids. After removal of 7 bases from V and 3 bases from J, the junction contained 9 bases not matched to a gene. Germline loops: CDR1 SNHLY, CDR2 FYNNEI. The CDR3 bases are TGTGCCAGCACCGAAGACAGGGCCGGCTACAATGAGCAGTTCTTC. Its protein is CASTEDRAGYNEQFF.

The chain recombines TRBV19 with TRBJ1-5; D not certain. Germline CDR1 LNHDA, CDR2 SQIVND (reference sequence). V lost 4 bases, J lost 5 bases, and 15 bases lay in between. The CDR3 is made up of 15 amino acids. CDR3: CASSTINAEYQPQHF. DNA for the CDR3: TGTGCCAGTAGTACCATCAACGCCGAGTATCAGCCCCAGCATTTT.

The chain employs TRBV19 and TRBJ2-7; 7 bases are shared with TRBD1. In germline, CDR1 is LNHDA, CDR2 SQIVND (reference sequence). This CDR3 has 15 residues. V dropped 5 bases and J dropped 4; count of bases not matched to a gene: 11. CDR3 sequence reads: CASSLHSGQNYEQYF. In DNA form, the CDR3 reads TGTGCCAGTAGTCTTCACTCGGGACAGAATTACGAGCAGTACTTC. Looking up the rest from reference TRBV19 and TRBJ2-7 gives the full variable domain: DGGITQSPKYLFRKEGQNVTLSCEQNLNHDAMYWYRQDPGQGLRLIYYSQIVNDFQKGDIAEGYSVSREKKESFPLTVTSAQKNPTAFYLCASSLHSGQNYEQYFGPGTRLTVT.

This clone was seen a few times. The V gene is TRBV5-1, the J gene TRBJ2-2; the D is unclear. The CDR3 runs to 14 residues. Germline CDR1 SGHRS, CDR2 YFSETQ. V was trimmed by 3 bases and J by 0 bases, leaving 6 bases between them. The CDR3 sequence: CASSSQSNTGELFF. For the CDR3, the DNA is TGCGCCAGCAGCTCACAGTCGAACACCGGGGAGCTGTTTTTT.

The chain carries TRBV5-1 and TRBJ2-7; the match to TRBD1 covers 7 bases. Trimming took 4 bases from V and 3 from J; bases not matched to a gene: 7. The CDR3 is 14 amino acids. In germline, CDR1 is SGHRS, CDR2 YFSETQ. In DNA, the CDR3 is TGCGCCAGCAGCGAACAGGGGCCCGACTACGAGCAGTACTTC. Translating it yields CASSEQGPDYEQYF.

CDR3 DNA sequence: TGCGCCAGCAGCCAAGATGGACAAAGCAATCAGCCCCAGCATTTT. Translated, it gives CASSQDGQSNQPQHF. V usage is TRBV4-1 and J usage is TRBJ1-5, with D possibly matching TRBD1 (5 bases). This CDR3 has 15 residues. The V end was cut by 0 bases, the J end by 1 base, with 7 bases between. Per germline, CDR1 MGHRA and CDR2 YSYEKL.

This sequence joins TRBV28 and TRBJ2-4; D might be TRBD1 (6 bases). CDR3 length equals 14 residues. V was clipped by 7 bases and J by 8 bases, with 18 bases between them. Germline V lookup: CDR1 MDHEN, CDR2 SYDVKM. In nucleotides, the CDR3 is TGTGCCAGCACGGATCTAGGGCCAGGGGACATTCAGTACTTC. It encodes CASTDLGPGDIQYF.

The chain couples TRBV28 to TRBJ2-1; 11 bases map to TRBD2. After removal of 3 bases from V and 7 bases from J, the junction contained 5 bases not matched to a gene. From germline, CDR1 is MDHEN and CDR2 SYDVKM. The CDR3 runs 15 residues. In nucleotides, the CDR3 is TGTGCCAGCAGTTTGGTTAGCGGGGGGGTAAATGAGCAGTTCTTC. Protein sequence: CASSLVSGGVNEQFF.

The CDR3 DNA reads as TGCGCCAGCAGCCAAGAACTGGTGACATTATACGAGCAGTACTTC. Translation gives CASSQELVTLYEQYF. The chain combines TRBV4-1 with TRBJ2-5; no clear D. The DNA end lines up better with TRBJ2-7; the J call may be wrong. From germline, CDR1 is MGHRA and CDR2 YSYEKL. The CDR3 runs to 15 residues.

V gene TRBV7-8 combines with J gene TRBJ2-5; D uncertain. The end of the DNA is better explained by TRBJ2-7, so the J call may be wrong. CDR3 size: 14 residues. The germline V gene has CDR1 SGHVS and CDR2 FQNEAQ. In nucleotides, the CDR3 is TGTGCCAGCAGCACCGTGAGGAGTACCCACGAGCAGTACTTC. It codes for CASSTVRSTHEQYF.

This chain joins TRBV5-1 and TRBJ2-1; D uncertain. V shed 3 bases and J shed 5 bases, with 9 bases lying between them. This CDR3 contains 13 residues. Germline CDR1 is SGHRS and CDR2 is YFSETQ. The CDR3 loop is CASSYGDDNEQFF. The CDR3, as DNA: TGCGCCAGCAGCTATGGAGACGACAATGAGCAGTTCTTC. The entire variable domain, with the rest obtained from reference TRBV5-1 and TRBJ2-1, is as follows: KAGVTQTPRYLIKTRGQQVTLSCSPISGHRSVSWYQQTPGQGLQFLFEYFSETQRNKGNFPGRFSGRQFSNSRSEMNVSTLELGDSALYLCASSYGDDNEQFFGPGTRLTVL.

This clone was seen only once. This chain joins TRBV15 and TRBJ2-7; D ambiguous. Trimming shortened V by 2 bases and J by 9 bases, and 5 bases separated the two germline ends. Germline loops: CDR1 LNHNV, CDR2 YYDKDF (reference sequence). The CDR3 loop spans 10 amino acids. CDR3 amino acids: CATSRFRQYF. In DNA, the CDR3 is TGTGCCACCAGCAGATTTCGGCAGTACTTC.

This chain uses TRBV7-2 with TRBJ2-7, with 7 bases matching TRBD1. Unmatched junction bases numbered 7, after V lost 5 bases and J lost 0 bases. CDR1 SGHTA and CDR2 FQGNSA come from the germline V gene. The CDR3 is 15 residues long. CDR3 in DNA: TGTGCCAGCAGCCCGACAGGGTCGACCTCCTACGAGCAGTACTTC. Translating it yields CASSPTGSTSYEQYF.

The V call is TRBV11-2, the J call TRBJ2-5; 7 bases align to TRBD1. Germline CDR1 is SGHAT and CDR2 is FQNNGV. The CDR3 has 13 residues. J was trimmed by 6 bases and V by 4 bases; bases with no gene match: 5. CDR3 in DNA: TGTGCCAGCAGCTCACAGGGGCAAAAGACCCAGTACTTC. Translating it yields CASSSQGQKTQYF.